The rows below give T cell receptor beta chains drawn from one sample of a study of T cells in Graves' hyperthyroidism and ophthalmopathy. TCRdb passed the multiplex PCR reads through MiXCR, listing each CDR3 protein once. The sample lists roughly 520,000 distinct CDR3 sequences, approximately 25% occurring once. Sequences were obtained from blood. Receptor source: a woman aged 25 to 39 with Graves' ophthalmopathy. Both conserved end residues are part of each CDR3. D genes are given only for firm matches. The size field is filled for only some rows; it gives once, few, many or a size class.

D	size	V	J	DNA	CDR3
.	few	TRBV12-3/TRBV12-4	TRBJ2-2	TGTGCCAGCAGTCGAAATATGGGCACCGGGGAGCTGTTTTTT	CASSRNMGTGELFF
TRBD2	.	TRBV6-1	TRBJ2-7	TGTGCCAGCTTCGGAACCTCCGGGACTAGGGGCTCCTACGAGCAGTACTTC	CASFGTSGTRGSYEQYF
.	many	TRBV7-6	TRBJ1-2	TGTGCCAGCAGCGACCCTTCGAAGGGCGGCAACTATGGCTACACCTTC	CASSDPSKGGNYGYTF
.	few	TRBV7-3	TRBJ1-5	TGTGCCAGCAGCTTTCTACTTTTGGAGGGTAGCAATCAGCCCCAGCATTTT	CASSFLLLEGSNQPQHF
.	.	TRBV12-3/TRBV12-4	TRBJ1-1	TGTGCCAGCAGTTTACCCGGTCACGGGGCTGAAGCTTTCTTT	CASSLPGHGAEAFF
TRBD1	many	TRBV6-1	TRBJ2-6	TGTGCCAGCAGGGACAGGGCTAGCTCTGGGGCCAACGTCCTGACTTTC	CASRDRASSGANVLTF
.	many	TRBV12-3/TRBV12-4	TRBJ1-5	TGTGCCAGCAGTTTGTGGGTAGTCAGGAGGAGCAATCAGCCCCAGCATTTT	CASSLWVVRRSNQPQHF
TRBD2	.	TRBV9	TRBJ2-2	TGTGCCAGCAGCGTGACTAGCAACACCGGGGAGCTGTTTTTT	CASSVTSNTGELFF
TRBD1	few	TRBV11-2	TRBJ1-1	TGTGCCAGCAGCGCCTGGCAGGGGGTGAACACTGAAGCTTTCTTT	CASSAWQGVNTEAFF
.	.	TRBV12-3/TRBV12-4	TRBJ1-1	TGTGCCAGCACCCTCCCCCGCAGGGTGGCCCGGACAAACACTGAAGCTTTCTTT	CASTLPRRVARTNTEAFF
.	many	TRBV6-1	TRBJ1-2	TGTGCCAGCAGTAGCGGGGGAGGCGGGAGCTATGGCTACACCTTC	CASSSGGGGSYGYTF
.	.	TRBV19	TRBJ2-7	TGTGCCACCGCACAGGCGAGCGGAGGCTCCTACGAGCAGTACTTC	CATAQASGGSYEQYF
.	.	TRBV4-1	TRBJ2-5	TGCGCCAGCAGCCCCACTCGGGCAGGAGAAGAGACCCAGTACTTC	CASSPTRAGEETQYF
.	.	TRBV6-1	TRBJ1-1	TGTGCCAGCAGCCCCTTGACAGCTTTCTTT	CASSPLTAFF
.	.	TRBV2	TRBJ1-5	TGTGCCAGCAGTGAAGCCAAGGGAAGTCAGCCCCAGCATTTT	CASSEAKGSQPQHF
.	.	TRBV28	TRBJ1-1	TGTGCCAGCAGTTCCGGGGGACGGGACAAGAACACTGAAGCTTTCTTT	CASSSGGRDKNTEAFF
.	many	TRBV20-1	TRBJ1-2	TGCAGTGTGGGGCAGTCGTGGGGCTACACCTTC	CSVGQSWGYTF
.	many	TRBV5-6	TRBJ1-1	TGTGCCAGCAGCTCCCAGGTCCGGTGGGACACTGAAGCTTTCTTT	CASSSQVRWDTEAFF
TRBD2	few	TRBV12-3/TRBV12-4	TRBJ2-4	TGTGCCAGCAGTTTAAGCGGGGGTGTGAACATTAAGTACTTC	CASSLSGGVNIKYF
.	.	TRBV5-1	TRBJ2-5	TGCGCCAGCAGCTTGGCCTTGACTACCAGAAAGGTTAGGACCCAGTACTTC	CASSLALTTRKVRTQYF
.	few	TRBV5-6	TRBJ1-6	TGTGCCAGCAGCTTAGGAGGACCCCTCCACTTT	CASSLGGPLHF
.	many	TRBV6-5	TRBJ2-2	TGTGCCAGCAGTTATAGTCCAGGGCAGAACACCGGGGAGCTGTTTTTT	CASSYSPGQNTGELFF
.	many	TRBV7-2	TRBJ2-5	TGTGCCAGTGAACAGGGGGGGGCAGAGACCCAGTACTTC	CASEQGGAETQYF
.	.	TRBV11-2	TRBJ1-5	TGTGCCAGCAGCTTAGTTCCGGGGGGGATGTATAGCAATCAGCCCCAGCATTTT	CASSLVPGGMYSNQPQHF